The clone carrying this TCR beta chain appeared many times. Its antigen is not known. Coverage ceases 3 residues before the CDR3 finishes, and the germline J gene fills in the end. The sample belongs to a study of T cell clonality in common variable immunodeficiency. General study points: Shared TCRbeta clones were fewer between CVID subjects than controls. Patient heterogeneity in the CVID cohort limited correlations between repertoire features and clinical complications.

V was shortened by 4 bases and J by 3 bases, with 9 bases between the two germline ends. Germline V gene lookup returns CDR1 MNHNS and CDR2 SASEGT. This CDR3 region has 13 residues. Measured with immunoSEQ multiplex PCR; TCRdb has only the in-frame clones, and not every one. The repertoire consists of 52,000 or so clones, none detected only once. This chain links TRBV6-1 with TRBJ2-5, with D possibly being TRBD2 (6 bases). Sequencing used peripheral blood mononuclear cells. The TCR originated in a person aged 18-69 years in good health. This chain's CDR3 is CASSGAGKETQYF. The CDR3 DNA, read in part, is TGTGCCAGCAGTGGGGCGGGAAAAGAGACC.